This TCR beta chain comes out of a study of T cell responses to AZD1222 COVID-19 vaccine. Study-wide results and caveats: There were repertoire samples only from the period after the peak T cell response. The donor cohort was predominantly white British with a female majority, and clonal diversity may have been underestimated.

TCRdb's copy holds only in-frame clones and misses some; the assay was immunoSEQ multiplex PCR. This sample yields 100,000 to 150,000 clones, of which roughly 88% are seen a single time; 5% to 6% belongs to the top ten. On this clone itself: Its target is unknown.

Between the trimmed V and J ends, which lost 4 bases and 0 bases, there was a span of 6 bases. Germline CDR1 is LNHDA and CDR2 is SQIVND (reference sequence). This CDR3 has 14 residues. The sequence was obtained from an adult in good health. The sample was peripheral blood, taken on day 0 of AZD1222 vaccination. This chain joins TRBV19 and TRBJ1-4; no clear D gene. The chain's CDR3 is CASSKRTTNEKLFF. The CDR3 region has the DNA TGTGCCAGTAGTAAGAGGACAACTAATGAAAAACTGTTTTTT.